Sequencing of this T cell receptor beta chain was carried out in a study of blood T cells in healthy people across ages. Study results and limitations: Not knowing donor CMV status may have confounded expanded clonotype changes. Conclusively comparing naive with antigen-experienced cells was impossible with unsorted PBMCs. When set beside aged donors, long-lived donors presented more naive CD4+ cells and higher diversity.

This CDR3 has 16 amino acids. Germline loops: CDR1 MGHRA, CDR2 YSYEKL. V shed 0 bases and J 8 bases; nucleotides not matched to a gene: 8. This clonotype was seen only a few times. The antigen is undetermined. Together with a sample-barcoded 5' primer, a J-beta primer mix was included in a second PCR lasting 7 to 11 cycles. TCRdb redid the calling of the 5' RACE reads with MiXCR, one entry per CDR3 protein. The table shows around 1,700,000 distinct CDR3 sequences, with approximately 30% occurring only once. The source of this sequence is a woman in her thirties in good health. This rearrangement joins TRBV4-1 to TRBJ1-4; TRBD1 matches 8 bases. Specimen: blood. The CDR3 DNA follows: TGCGCCAGCAGCCAAGATCTGGACAGGGTGGAGGAAAAACTGTTTTTT. Residues: CASSQDLDRVEEKLFF.